This note documents a single TCR beta chain sequence. Its antigen remains unidentified. The CDR3 runs 15 residues. Trimming took 1 base from V and 6 from J; bases not matched to a gene: 9. The germline V gene encodes CDR1 SEHNR and CDR2 FQNEAQ (reference sequence). This entry comes from a study of graft-versus-host responses after intestinal transplantation. TCRdb's copy holds only in-frame clones and misses some; the assay was immunoSEQ multiplex PCR. Among approximately 90,000 clones listed, approximately 90% were seen once. Broader study findings: Some GvH clones were seen earlier in gut or blood, suggesting intestinal origin.

V usage is TRBV7-9 and J usage is TRBJ2-7, with 7 nucleotides matching TRBD1. The specimen was unstimulated CD4+ T cells sorted from spleen or lymph node cells, collected before transplant. The sequence derives from a human donor who was the organ donor for an intestinal transplant. The CDR3 region is CASSLVNRGLVEQYF. The CDR3 DNA is TGTGCCAGCAGCTTAGTAAACAGGGGTTTGGTCGAGCAGTACTTC.